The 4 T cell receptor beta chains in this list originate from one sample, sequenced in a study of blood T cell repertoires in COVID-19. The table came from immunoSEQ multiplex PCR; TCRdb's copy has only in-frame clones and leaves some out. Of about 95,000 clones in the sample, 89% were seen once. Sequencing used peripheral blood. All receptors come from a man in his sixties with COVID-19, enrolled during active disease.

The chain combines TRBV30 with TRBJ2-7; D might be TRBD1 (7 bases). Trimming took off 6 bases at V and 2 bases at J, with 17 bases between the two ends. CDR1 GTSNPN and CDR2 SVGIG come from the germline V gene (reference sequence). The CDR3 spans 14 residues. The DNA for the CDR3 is TGTGCCTGTCTCCCGGGGGACAGACCCTACGAGCAGTACTTC. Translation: CACLPGDRPYEQYF.

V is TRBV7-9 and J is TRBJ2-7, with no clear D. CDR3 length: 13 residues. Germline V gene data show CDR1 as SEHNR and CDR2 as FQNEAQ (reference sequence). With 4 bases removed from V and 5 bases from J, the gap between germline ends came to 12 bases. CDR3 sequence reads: CASSSPQPDEQYF. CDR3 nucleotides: TGTGCCAGCAGCTCCCCCCAACCAGACGAGCAGTACTTC.

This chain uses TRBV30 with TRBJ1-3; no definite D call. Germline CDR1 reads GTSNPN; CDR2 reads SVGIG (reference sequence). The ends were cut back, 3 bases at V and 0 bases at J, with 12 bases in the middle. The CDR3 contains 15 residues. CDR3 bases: TGTGCCTGGAGAGCGACGCGGAACTCTGGAAACACCATATATTTT. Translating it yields CAWRATRNSGNTIYF.

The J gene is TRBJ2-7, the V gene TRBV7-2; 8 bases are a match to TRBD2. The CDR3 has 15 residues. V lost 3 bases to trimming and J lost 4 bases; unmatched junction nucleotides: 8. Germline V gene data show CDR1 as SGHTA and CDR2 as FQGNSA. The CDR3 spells CASSLLAGPPYEQYF. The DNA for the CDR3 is TGTGCCAGCAGCTTGCTAGCGGGTCCCCCTTACGAGCAGTACTTC. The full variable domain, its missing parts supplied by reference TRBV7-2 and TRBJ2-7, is GAGVSQSPSNKVTEKGKDVELRCDPISGHTALYWYRQSLGQGLEFLIYFQGNSAPDKSGLPSDRFSAERTGGSVSTLTIQRTQQEDSAVYLCASSLLAGPPYEQYFGPGTRLTVT.